This entry features one T cell receptor (beta chain) sequence. Antigen unknown. Between the trimmed V and J ends, which lost 2 bases and 8 bases, there was a span of 7 bases. The CDR3 covers 12 residues. Germline CDR1 LNHDA, CDR2 SQIVND (reference sequence). Noted time point: recipient sample about 28 days before transplant, after cytoreduction. This sample stems from a study of T cell clonotyping in hematopoietic cell transplantation. Whole-study context: Recipients' pretransplant samples followed cytoreduction. Whole-study findings and limits: After transplant, recipient diversity fell while pathologically expanded clonotypes grew through day 180.

TCRdb's table, derived via immunoSEQ multiplex PCR, lists solely in-frame clones and lacks some. The table has roughly 18,000 clones, roughly 82% seen once. The TCR sequence derives from a man aged 45-65 years with acute myeloid leukemia. Some clones in this sample may be carry-over from other donors' samples. This specimen was peripheral blood mononuclear cells, taken before stem cell transplant. The chain employs TRBV19 and TRBJ2-1; no definite D call. In DNA form, the CDR3 reads TGTGCCAGTAGTATATGGCCCCATGAGCAGTTCTTC. It is translated as CASSIWPHEQFF.